These T cell receptor beta chains were read from a single sample in a study of Tregs in tolerant kidney transplant recipients. The table came from immunoSEQ multiplex PCR; TCRdb's copy has only in-frame clones and leaves some out. The table has 90,000 or so clones, roughly 93% seen once. The sequencing here drew on CD4+ T cells from blood (PBMCs), taken 12 months after the transplant. The receptors stem from a human patient who received a combined kidney and bone marrow transplant. Certain T cells may be donor cells from the graft. Both conserved end residues are part of each CDR3. Fields, in order: clone size, D gene, V gene, J gene, CDR3 protein, CDR3 DNA. The D gene is left open where the match is weak. For some rows the clone size is stated as once, few or many, or as a class when expanded; others skip it.

abundance: .; d_gene: TRBD2; v_gene: TRBV5-1; j_gene: TRBJ2-1; CDR3aa: CASSYGLAGFYNEQFF; CDR3nt: TGCGCCAGCAGCTACGGACTAGCGGGTTTCTACAATGAGCAGTTCTTC
abundance: .; d_gene: .; v_gene: TRBV9; j_gene: TRBJ1-1; CDR3aa: CASSVAPVNTEAFF; CDR3nt: TGTGCCAGCAGCGTAGCTCCAGTGAACACTGAAGCTTTCTTT
abundance: .; d_gene: TRBD1; v_gene: TRBV30; j_gene: TRBJ1-5; CDR3aa: CAWSSGTGHQPQHF; CDR3nt: TGTGCCTGGAGTTCCGGGACAGGCCATCAGCCCCAGCATTTT
abundance: .; d_gene: .; v_gene: TRBV6-4; j_gene: TRBJ2-1; CDR3aa: CASSTTGQLSSYNEQFF; CDR3nt: TGTGCCAGCAGTACCACGGGACAACTAAGCTCCTACAATGAGCAGTTCTTC
abundance: .; d_gene: TRBD2; v_gene: TRBV2; j_gene: TRBJ2-3; CDR3aa: CASSVGTITDTQYF; CDR3nt: TGTGCCAGCAGTGTTGGGACTATCACAGATACGCAGTATTTT
abundance: .; d_gene: .; v_gene: TRBV18; j_gene: TRBJ2-7; CDR3aa: CASSGGGGFLYEQYF; CDR3nt: TGTGCCAGCTCGGGTGGCGGCGGGTTTCTCTACGAGCAGTACTTC
abundance: .; d_gene: .; v_gene: TRBV7-2; j_gene: TRBJ2-3; CDR3aa: CASSSLSDTQYF; CDR3nt: TGTGCCAGCAGCTCTCTATCAGATACGCAGTATTTT
abundance: .; d_gene: TRBD2; v_gene: TRBV7-3; j_gene: TRBJ2-3; CDR3aa: CASSLRLANTDTQYF; CDR3nt: TGTGCCAGCAGCTTAAGACTAGCAAACACAGATACGCAGTATTTT
abundance: .; d_gene: TRBD2; v_gene: TRBV7-2; j_gene: TRBJ2-3; CDR3aa: CASSLVSSGSPTDTQYF; CDR3nt: TGTGCCAGCAGCTTAGTCTCTAGCGGGAGCCCCACAGATACGCAGTATTTT
abundance: .; d_gene: .; v_gene: TRBV19; j_gene: TRBJ2-2; CDR3aa: CASNLLGTPNTGELFF; CDR3nt: TGTGCCAGTAACCTACTGGGGACACCGAACACCGGGGAGCTGTTTTTT
abundance: .; d_gene: TRBD2; v_gene: TRBV7-3; j_gene: TRBJ2-3; CDR3aa: CASSRTSGSGTDTQYF; CDR3nt: TGTGCCAGCAGCAGGACTAGCGGGAGCGGTACAGATACGCAGTATTTT
abundance: .; d_gene: TRBD2; v_gene: TRBV7-2; j_gene: TRBJ2-1; CDR3aa: CASSLLGRALAGASEQFF; CDR3nt: TGTGCCAGCAGCTTATTGGGGAGAGCACTAGCGGGAGCCAGTGAGCAGTTCTTC
abundance: .; d_gene: .; v_gene: TRBV19; j_gene: TRBJ1-3; CDR3aa: CASNGGGGNTIYF; CDR3nt: TGTGCCAGTAATGGCGGGGGTGGAAACACCATATATTTT
abundance: .; d_gene: .; v_gene: TRBV7-2; j_gene: TRBJ1-2; CDR3aa: CASSRRGDYTF; CDR3nt: TGTGCCAGCAGCCGGAGGGGTGACTACACCTTC
abundance: .; d_gene: TRBD1; v_gene: TRBV5-5; j_gene: TRBJ1-2; CDR3aa: CASSLGDRPYGYTF; CDR3nt: TGTGCCAGCAGCTTGGGGGACAGGCCGTATGGCTACACCTTC
abundance: .; d_gene: .; v_gene: TRBV7-2; j_gene: TRBJ1-2; CDR3aa: CASDHGADYTF; CDR3nt: TGTGCCAGCGACCATGGTGCGGACTACACCTTC
abundance: .; d_gene: .; v_gene: TRBV19; j_gene: TRBJ2-3; CDR3aa: CATARGQEHTDTQYF; CDR3nt: TGTGCCACCGCTAGAGGGCAGGAACACACAGATACGCAGTATTTT
abundance: .; d_gene: TRBD2; v_gene: TRBV9; j_gene: TRBJ2-3; CDR3aa: CASSKRGGTSTFTDTQYF; CDR3nt: TGTGCCAGCAGCAAGCGGGGGGGCACCTCCACCTTCACAGATACGCAGTATTTT
abundance: .; d_gene: .; v_gene: TRBV7-9; j_gene: TRBJ2-5; CDR3aa: CASSLLGSGRIGTQYF; CDR3nt: TGTGCCAGCAGCTTACTGGGAAGTGGGAGGATTGGGACCCAGTACTTC
abundance: .; d_gene: .; v_gene: TRBV11-2; j_gene: TRBJ2-1; CDR3aa: CASSLVKGRGAVEQFF; CDR3nt: TGTGCCAGCAGCTTAGTTAAGGGCAGGGGGGCGGTTGAGCAGTTCTTC
abundance: .; d_gene: .; v_gene: TRBV5-1; j_gene: TRBJ2-1; CDR3aa: CASSFGQGSYNEQFF; CDR3nt: TGCGCCAGCAGCTTCGGTCAGGGTTCCTACAATGAGCAGTTCTTC
abundance: .; d_gene: .; v_gene: TRBV4-3; j_gene: TRBJ2-1; CDR3aa: CASSQALLYEQFF; CDR3nt: TGCGCCAGCAGCCAAGCCCTCTTATATGAGCAGTTCTTC
abundance: .; d_gene: .; v_gene: TRBV4-3; j_gene: TRBJ2-2; CDR3aa: CASSRQPLTKAGELFF; CDR3nt: TGCGCCAGCAGCCGCCAACCGTTAACTAAGGCCGGGGAGCTGTTTTTT
abundance: .; d_gene: TRBD1; v_gene: TRBV7-6; j_gene: TRBJ2-3; CDR3aa: CASSLRTGTSDTQYF; CDR3nt: TGTGCCAGCAGCTTAAGGACAGGGACATCAGATACGCAGTATTTT
abundance: .; d_gene: .; v_gene: TRBV20-1; j_gene: TRBJ2-7; CDR3aa: CSARGKSREYF; CDR3nt: TGCAGTGCTAGGGGGAAATCCAGGGAGTACTTC
abundance: .; d_gene: TRBD1; v_gene: TRBV6-6; j_gene: TRBJ2-1; CDR3aa: CASSYRTGYNEQFF; CDR3nt: TGTGCCAGCAGTTACCGGACAGGTTACAATGAGCAGTTCTTC
abundance: .; d_gene: TRBD1; v_gene: TRBV19; j_gene: TRBJ2-7; CDR3aa: CASSIRQGAYEQYF; CDR3nt: TGTGCCAGTAGTATTCGACAGGGGGCGTACGAGCAGTACTTC
abundance: .; d_gene: .; v_gene: TRBV1; j_gene: TRBJ2-7; CDR3aa: CTSSQLLAGGLSYEQYF; CDR3nt: TGCACCAGCAGCCAATTACTAGCGGGGGGACTCTCCTACGAGCAGTACTTC
abundance: .; d_gene: .; v_gene: TRBV11-3; j_gene: TRBJ2-2; CDR3aa: CAGSLPGAFMGTGELFF; CDR3nt: TGTGCCGGCAGCTTACCGGGAGCTTTCATGGGGACCGGGGAGCTGTTTTTT
abundance: .; d_gene: TRBD1; v_gene: TRBV7-9; j_gene: TRBJ1-1; CDR3aa: CASSLAWTGLNTEAFF; CDR3nt: TGTGCCAGCAGCTTAGCCTGGACAGGTTTGAACACTGAAGCTTTCTTT
abundance: .; d_gene: .; v_gene: TRBV7-9; j_gene: TRBJ2-7; CDR3aa: CASSPILGGSEQYF; CDR3nt: TGTGCCAGCAGCCCAATACTGGGGGGATCCGAGCAGTACTTC
abundance: .; d_gene: .; v_gene: TRBV19; j_gene: TRBJ1-4; CDR3aa: CASRRDPGVTNEKLFF; CDR3nt: TGTGCCAGTAGAAGGGATCCAGGGGTAACTAATGAAAAACTGTTTTTT
abundance: .; d_gene: TRBD1; v_gene: TRBV4-3; j_gene: TRBJ2-3; CDR3aa: CASSWTGGLTDTQYF; CDR3nt: TGCGCCAGCAGCTGGACAGGGGGCCTCACAGATACGCAGTATTTT
abundance: .; d_gene: TRBD1; v_gene: TRBV13; j_gene: TRBJ1-2; CDR3aa: CASSLEPGGTPSGYTF; CDR3nt: TGTGCCAGCAGCTTAGAACCAGGGGGGACGCCCAGTGGCTACACCTTC
abundance: .; d_gene: .; v_gene: TRBV7-3; j_gene: TRBJ2-1; CDR3aa: CASSPGVAEYNEQFF; CDR3nt: TGTGCCAGCAGCCCTGGGGTAGCGGAGTACAATGAGCAGTTCTTC
abundance: .; d_gene: TRBD1; v_gene: TRBV27; j_gene: TRBJ2-2; CDR3aa: CASTDRGLGGGELFF; CDR3nt: TGTGCCAGCACGGACAGGGGGCTCGGGGGCGGGGAGCTGTTTTTT
abundance: .; d_gene: TRBD1; v_gene: TRBV7-6; j_gene: TRBJ1-2; CDR3aa: CASSPPGTVYGYTF; CDR3nt: TGTGCCAGCAGCCCACCCGGGACAGTCTATGGCTACACCTTC
abundance: .; d_gene: .; v_gene: TRBV5-1; j_gene: TRBJ2-2; CDR3aa: CASRYWDMNTGELFF; CDR3nt: TGCGCCAGCCGATACTGGGACATGAACACCGGGGAGCTGTTTTTT
abundance: .; d_gene: .; v_gene: TRBV19; j_gene: TRBJ2-7; CDR3aa: CASSILGEEQYF; CDR3nt: TGTGCCAGTAGTATCCTTGGAGAGGAGCAGTACTTC
abundance: .; d_gene: .; v_gene: TRBV5-1; j_gene: TRBJ2-3; CDR3aa: CASSFLLKGTDTQYF; CDR3nt: TGCGCCAGCAGCTTCCTACTAAAGGGGACAGATACGCAGTATTTT
abundance: .; d_gene: TRBD1; v_gene: TRBV19; j_gene: TRBJ1-5; CDR3aa: CASSLQGANQPQHF; CDR3nt: TGTGCCAGTAGTCTCCAGGGGGCGAATCAGCCCCAGCATTTT
abundance: .; d_gene: TRBD1; v_gene: TRBV4-3; j_gene: TRBJ1-2; CDR3aa: CASSLGTMGQSSNYGYTF; CDR3nt: TGCGCCAGCAGCCTAGGAACGATGGGACAGTCGAGTAACTATGGCTACACCTTC
abundance: .; d_gene: TRBD2; v_gene: TRBV27; j_gene: TRBJ2-7; CDR3aa: CASRARTRDEQYF; CDR3nt: TGTGCCAGCAGAGCGAGGACTAGGGACGAGCAGTACTTC
abundance: .; d_gene: .; v_gene: TRBV7-2; j_gene: TRBJ2-1; CDR3aa: CASSARGPAPGYNEQFF; CDR3nt: TGTGCCAGCAGCGCACGAGGGCCGGCCCCCGGGTACAATGAGCAGTTCTTC
abundance: .; d_gene: TRBD2; v_gene: TRBV7-6; j_gene: TRBJ2-7; CDR3aa: CASSRLAGDLSYEQYF; CDR3nt: TGTGCCAGCAGCCGACTAGCGGGAGACCTCTCCTACGAGCAGTACTTC
abundance: .; d_gene: TRBD1; v_gene: TRBV7-3; j_gene: TRBJ2-3; CDR3aa: CASSTRTGDTQYF; CDR3nt: TGTGCCAGCAGCACCAGGACAGGAGATACGCAGTATTTT
abundance: .; d_gene: .; v_gene: TRBV7-2; j_gene: TRBJ2-7; CDR3aa: CASSRLVGSYEQYF; CDR3nt: TGTGCCAGCAGCCGACTCGTTGGGTCCTACGAGCAGTACTTC
abundance: .; d_gene: .; v_gene: TRBV19; j_gene: TRBJ2-4; CDR3aa: CASSIIRNIQYF; CDR3nt: TGTGCCAGTAGTATAATCAGAAACATTCAGTACTTC
abundance: .; d_gene: .; v_gene: TRBV19; j_gene: TRBJ1-3; CDR3aa: CASTSGRANSGNTIYF; CDR3nt: TGTGCCAGTACTTCCGGCAGGGCTAACTCTGGAAACACCATATATTTT
abundance: .; d_gene: TRBD1; v_gene: TRBV30; j_gene: TRBJ1-5; CDR3aa: CAWKGQGNQPQHF; CDR3nt: TGTGCCTGGAAAGGACAGGGAAATCAGCCCCAGCATTTT
abundance: .; d_gene: TRBD1; v_gene: TRBV27; j_gene: TRBJ2-3; CDR3aa: CASSSPRQGVISTDTQYF; CDR3nt: TGTGCCAGCAGTTCGCCGAGACAGGGGGTAATTAGCACAGATACGCAGTATTTT
abundance: .; d_gene: TRBD2; v_gene: TRBV7-2; j_gene: TRBJ2-4; CDR3aa: CASSFSGRAKNIQYF; CDR3nt: TGTGCCAGCAGCTTTAGCGGGAGAGCCAAAAACATTCAGTACTTC
abundance: once; d_gene: TRBD1; v_gene: TRBV7-3; j_gene: TRBJ2-1; CDR3aa: CASSSGTGGKQFF; CDR3nt: TGTGCCAGCAGCTCCGGGACAGGGGGTAAGCAGTTCTTC
abundance: .; d_gene: .; v_gene: TRBV4-3; j_gene: TRBJ2-2; CDR3aa: CASSHRHLTSLELFF; CDR3nt: TGCGCCAGCAGCCACAGGCACCTTACTAGCTTGGAGCTGTTTTTT
abundance: .; d_gene: TRBD2; v_gene: TRBV9; j_gene: TRBJ2-3; CDR3aa: CASSPRFGAGVGGTDTQYF; CDR3nt: TGTGCCAGCAGCCCCCGCTTCGGGGCGGGAGTTGGTGGCACAGATACGCAGTATTTT
abundance: .; d_gene: TRBD1; v_gene: TRBV11-1; j_gene: TRBJ2-7; CDR3aa: CASSPQWTGNEQYF; CDR3nt: TGTGCCAGCAGCCCTCAGTGGACAGGGAACGAGCAGTACTTC
abundance: .; d_gene: .; v_gene: TRBV4-1; j_gene: TRBJ2-7; CDR3aa: CASSSRIISGSSYEQYF; CDR3nt: TGCGCCAGCAGCTCCCGCATTATTAGCGGAAGCTCCTACGAGCAGTACTTC
abundance: .; d_gene: TRBD2; v_gene: TRBV5-1; j_gene: TRBJ2-4; CDR3aa: CASSPLAGEGNIQYF; CDR3nt: TGCGCCAGCAGCCCACTAGCGGGAGAGGGAAACATTCAGTACTTC